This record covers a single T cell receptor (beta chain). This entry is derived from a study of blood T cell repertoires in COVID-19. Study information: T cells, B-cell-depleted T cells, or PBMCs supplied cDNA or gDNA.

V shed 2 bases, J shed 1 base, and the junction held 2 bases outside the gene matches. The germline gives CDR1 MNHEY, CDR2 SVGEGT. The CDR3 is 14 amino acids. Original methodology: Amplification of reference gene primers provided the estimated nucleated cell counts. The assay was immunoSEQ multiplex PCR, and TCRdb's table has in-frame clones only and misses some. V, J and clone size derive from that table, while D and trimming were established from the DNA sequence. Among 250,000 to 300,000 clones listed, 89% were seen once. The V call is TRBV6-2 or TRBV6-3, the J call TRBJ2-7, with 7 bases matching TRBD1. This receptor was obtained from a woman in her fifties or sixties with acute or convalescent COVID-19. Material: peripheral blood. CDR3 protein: CASSYQGQSYEQYF. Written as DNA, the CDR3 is TGTGCCAGCAGTTACCAGGGACAGTCCTACGAGCAGTACTTC.